The 2 T cell receptor beta chains reported below all come from one sample, sequenced in a study of cytomegalovirus exposure and HLA in healthy donors. PCR amplification relied on 60 Vbeta primers (plus 13 Jbeta primers). Using immunoSEQ multiplex PCR, the repertoire was profiled, and TCRdb retains in-frame clones only, with some absent. The sample has about 130,000 clones, 70% to 80% seen once; the top ten hold around 1.9%. The specimen was PBMCs. These receptors were obtained from a woman aged 55-70 years in good health and CMV-seropositive.

This clone was detected a few times. Written as DNA, the CDR3 is TGCGCCAGCAGTGAGTCCCCTCTTCACAATGAGCAGTTCTTC. Its translation is CASSESPLHNEQFF. This chain uses TRBV10-1 with TRBJ2-1, with no clear D. Trimming stripped 0 bases from V and 5 bases from J, with 8 bases between. The length of the CDR3 is 14 residues. Per germline, CDR1 WNHNN and CDR2 SYGVQD (reference sequence).

The rearrangement joins TRBV5-6 to TRBJ1-1, with D perhaps matching TRBD1 (6 bases). Trimming removed 0 bases from V and 11 bases from J, with 29 bases in between. Germline V CDR1 and CDR2: SGHDT, YYEEEE. CDR3 length equals 18 residues. In DNA form, the CDR3 reads TGTGCCAGCAGCTTGGGCTTTGGCAGGGGCCTCACCCTCGGTGGGGCTTTCTTT. This codes for CASSLGFGRGLTLGGAFF.